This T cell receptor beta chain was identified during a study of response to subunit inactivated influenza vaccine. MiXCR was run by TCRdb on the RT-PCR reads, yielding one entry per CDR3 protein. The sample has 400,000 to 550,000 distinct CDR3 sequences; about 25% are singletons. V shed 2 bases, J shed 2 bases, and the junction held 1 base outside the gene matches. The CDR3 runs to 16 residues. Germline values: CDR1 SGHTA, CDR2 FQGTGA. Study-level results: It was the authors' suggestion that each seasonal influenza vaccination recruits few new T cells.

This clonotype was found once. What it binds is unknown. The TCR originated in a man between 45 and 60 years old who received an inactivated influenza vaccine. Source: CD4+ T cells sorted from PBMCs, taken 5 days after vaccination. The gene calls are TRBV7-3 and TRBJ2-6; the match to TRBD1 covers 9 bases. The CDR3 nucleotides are TGTGCCAGCAGCTTACGACAGGGGGCTGGGGCCAACGTCCTGACTTTC. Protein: CASSLRQGAGANVLTF. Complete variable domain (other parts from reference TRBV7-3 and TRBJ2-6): GAGVSQTPSNKVTEKGKYVELRCDPISGHTALYWYRQSLGQGPEFLIYFQGTGAADDSGLPNDRFFAVRPEGSVSTLKIQRTERGDSAVYLCASSLRQGAGANVLTFGAGSRLTVL.